One T cell receptor beta chain is described in this entry. No antigen is known for it. The data were taken from a study of vaccination and CD4 T cells after COVID-19. This CDR3 is built from 15 residues. The V gene's germline CDR1 is KGHSH and CDR2 LQKENI. The ends were cut back, 3 bases at V and 7 bases at J, with 18 bases in the middle. At the Johns Hopkins FTIC core, DNA taken from cultured CD4+ T cells was sequenced by way of the Oncomine TCR Beta short-read assay. One entry per CDR3 protein results from TCRdb running MiXCR on the PCR reads. This sample carries about 9,000 distinct CDR3 sequences, about 43% of them seen once, and the ten largest clones take approximately 18%. Treatment reported: approximately 11-day PBMC culture with coronavirus spike peptide pools or control peptides (ViraFEST assay). According to the study, CD4+ T cells from the unexposed donor were gathered ahead of the COVID-19 pandemic (2011-2018).

The source material was CD4+ T cells from blood, cultured in vitro. The receptor was isolated from a human donor in good health. This chain links TRBV18 with TRBJ2-5; possibly TRBD1 for D (8 bases). CDR3 bases: TGTGCCAGCTCACCCCTTCCTAACAGGGGGGGGACCCAGTACTTC. Translating it yields CASSPLPNRGGTQYF.